Below are 25 T cell receptor beta chains sequenced from a single sample in a study of control samples from healthy donors and cancer patients. The repertoire was sequenced with immunoSEQ multiplex PCR; TCRdb's copy has only in-frame clones and lacks some. This repertoire shows some 150,000 clones, 93% found once; its top ten account for over 2%. Sequenced sample: blood. Receptor source: a man aged 45-65 years in good health.

This chain uses TRBV29-1 with TRBJ1-3; a weak D match, TRBD1 (5 bases). This CDR3 comprises 13 residues. The V gene's germline CDR1 is SQVTM and CDR2 ANQGSEA. The V gene lost 7 bases and the J gene lost 1 base, with 11 bases spanning the gap. CDR3 protein: CSAVRGSGNTIYF. In nucleotides, the CDR3 is TGCAGCGCCGTTCGGGGGTCTGGAAACACCATATATTTT.

The rearrangement uses TRBV5-1 and TRBJ2-4; D might be TRBD2 (6 bases). There are 17 residues in the CDR3. CDR1 is SGHRS, CDR2 YFSETQ, per germline. V was clipped by 4 bases and J by 0 bases, with 17 bases between them. CDR3 sequence (DNA): TGCGCCAGCAGCCCGGTGGTACCGGGAGTAGCCAAAAACATTCAGTACTTC. It translates to CASSPVVPGVAKNIQYF.

The rearrangement uses TRBV19 and TRBJ2-2, with 7 nucleotides matching TRBD1. This CDR3 is 15 amino acids long. With V trimmed by 5 bases and J by 7 bases, 10 bases remained unmatched. Germline CDR1 and CDR2: LNHDA and SQIVND (reference sequence). The CDR3 DNA is TGTGCCAGTAGTGCCCCACAGGGGCTTATCGGGGAGCTGTTTTTT. This codes for CASSAPQGLIGELFF.

This chain uses TRBV28 with TRBJ1-4, with D tentatively TRBD1 (5 bases). The CDR3 runs 15 residues. CDR1 is MDHEN, CDR2 SYDVKM, per germline. Trimming cost V 7 bases and J 3 bases, with 15 bases left between them. CDR3 region: CASTPGAVPNEKLFF. The CDR3 coding sequence is TGTGCCAGCACGCCCGGGGCAGTTCCTAATGAAAAACTGTTTTTT.

The chain has TRBV28 and TRBJ1-1, with D possibly being TRBD1 (6 bases). CDR3 length equals 16 residues. The V gene's germline CDR1 is MDHEN and CDR2 SYDVKM. V was shortened by 6 bases and J by 3 bases, with 20 bases between the two germline ends. This CDR3 is CASSPPRGFYHTEAFF. Written as DNA, the CDR3 is TGTGCCAGCAGCCCACCCAGGGGCTTCTATCACACTGAAGCTTTCTTT.

The chain joins TRBV5-1 to TRBJ2-3; 8 bases match TRBD2. Germline V lookup: CDR1 SGHRS, CDR2 YFSETQ. The CDR3 totals 14 residues. V was pared by 4 bases and J by 2 bases, with 3 bases of the junction left unmatched. The chain's CDR3 is CASSRGGNTDTQYF. The DNA for the CDR3 is TGCGCCAGCAGCCGGGGGGGAAACACAGATACGCAGTATTTT.

This chain connects TRBV6-2 or TRBV6-3 to TRBJ2-3, with D unclear. The germline gives CDR1 MNHEY, CDR2 SVGEGT. The germline V and J ends were trimmed by 3 bases and 3 bases, with 7 bases remaining between them. The CDR3 has 13 residues. In DNA, the CDR3 is TGTGCCAGCAGTTATCTGAGAACAGATACGCAGTATTTT. Translating it yields CASSYLRTDTQYF.

The rearrangement uses TRBV6-1 and TRBJ2-1, with TRBD2 matching over 7 bases. The CDR3 consists of 14 residues. V lost 3 bases and J lost 4; bases outside the gene matches: 3. Per germline, CDR1 MNHNS and CDR2 SASEGT. The CDR3 DNA is TGTGCCAGCAGTGACCGGACTAGGTACAATGAGCAGTTCTTC. It is translated as CASSDRTRYNEQFF.

The genes are TRBV5-5 and TRBJ2-7; a weak D match, TRBD1 (6 bases). This CDR3 spans 13 amino acids. CDR1 and CDR2 from the germline V gene are SGHKS and YYEKEE (reference sequence). V was pared by 0 bases and J by 5 bases, with 9 bases between. Here the CDR3 DNA reads TGTGCCAGCAGCTTGGCTGGGGGCCACGAGCAGTACTTC. Translated: CASSLAGGHEQYF.

The chain employs TRBV3-1 (or the pseudogene TRBV3-2) and TRBJ2-5, with TRBD2 identical over 9 bases. The CDR3 runs to 17 residues. Germline CDR1 LGHDT, CDR2 YNNKEL (reference sequence). With 0 bases clipped from V and 9 bases from J, the junction kept 14 bases outside the gene matches. The CDR3 nucleotides read TGTGCCAGCAGCCAAGATGTTGGGCGGGAGGGCCGATCCGCCCAGTACTTC. Its protein product is CASSQDVGREGRSAQYF.

The chain is built from TRBV21-1 and TRBJ1-2. TRBV21-1 is termed a pseudogene. The CDR3 has 12 residues. CDR3 region: CASPRGAHGYTF. In DNA, the CDR3 is TGTGCCAGCCCCCGGGGGGCCCATGGCTACACCTTC.

The gene calls are TRBV5-1 and TRBJ2-7, with a tentative D call TRBD1 (7 bases). This CDR3 is built from 13 residues. V lost 0 bases and J 6 bases, leaving 10 bases between the germline ends. The germline V gene has CDR1 SGHRS and CDR2 YFSETQ. The CDR3 protein is CASSLAQGGEQYF. The CDR3 DNA sequence: TGCGCCAGCAGCTTGGCGCAGGGGGGCGAGCAGTACTTC.

The chain couples TRBV12-1 to TRBJ2-6. TRBV12-1 represents a pseudogene. The length of the CDR3 is 21 residues. CDR3 sequence reads: CASSFEGCRAVLSSGANVLTF. The DNA for the CDR3 is TGTGCCAGCAGCTTTGAAGGTTGTAGGGCGGTTCTCTCCTCTGGGGCCAACGTCCTGACTTTC.

The rearrangement uses TRBV5-6 and TRBJ2-1, with 14 bases that match TRBD2. V shed 3 bases, J shed 2 bases, and the junction held 10 bases outside the gene matches. CDR1 is SGHDT, CDR2 YYEEEE, per germline. The CDR3 loop spans 19 amino acids. CDR3 nucleotide sequence: TGTGCCAGCAGCTCCTTGGGACTAGCGGGAGTGTCGCCCTACAATGAGCAGTTCTTC. Residues: CASSSLGLAGVSPYNEQFF.

The rearrangement joins TRBV7-2 to TRBJ1-1; D is ambiguous. This CDR3 contains 14 residues. V dropped 5 bases and J dropped 2 bases, with 12 bases sitting between them. The germline CDR1 and CDR2 sequences are SGHTA and FQGNSA. This CDR3 is CASSPQSFNTEAFF. The DNA for the CDR3 is TGTGCCAGCAGCCCCCAATCCTTTAACACTGAAGCTTTCTTT.

The chain uses TRBV27 and TRBJ2-5; no definite D call. The CDR3 contains 17 residues. Germline V gives CDR1 MNHEY, CDR2 SMNVEV (reference sequence). Trimming stripped 5 bases from V and 3 bases from J, with 22 bases between. The DNA of the CDR3 is TGTGCCAGCAGTATCCTTCCAAAGACTGGGGTGAAAGAGACCCAGTACTTC. Amino acids: CASSILPKTGVKETQYF.

The V gene is TRBV5-4, the J gene TRBJ2-1; D not certain. CDR1 and CDR2 (germline): SGHNT, YYREEE (reference sequence). V lost 4 bases, J lost 6 bases, and 17 bases lay in between. The CDR3 is 15 amino acids. This CDR3 is CASSPSRIFTNEQFF. The DNA of the CDR3 is TGTGCCAGCAGCCCCAGTCGGATTTTTACCAATGAGCAGTTCTTC.

J is TRBJ2-7 and V is TRBV6-6; tentative D call: TRBD2 (5 bases). The germline gives CDR1 MNHNY, CDR2 SVGAGI (reference sequence). Trimming left V 5 bases short and J 5 bases short, with 13 bases between. The CDR3 has 13 amino acids. The chain's CDR3 is CASSRGQLDEQYF. The DNA of the CDR3 is TGTGCCAGCAGTCGAGGGCAACTAGACGAGCAGTACTTC.

The rearrangement joins TRBV3-1 (or the pseudogene TRBV3-2) to TRBJ2-2, with TRBD2 matching 10 bases. This CDR3 has 15 residues. The trim removed 6 bases at V and 7 bases at J, leaving 8 bases unmatched. CDR1 LGHDT and CDR2 YNNKEL come from the germline V gene (reference sequence). CDR3 coding DNA: TGTGCCAGCAGGTCTAGCGGGAGTAGTTTCGGGGAGCTGTTTTTT. It codes for CASRSSGSSFGELFF.

V is TRBV28 and J is TRBJ2-5, with TRBD1 matching 8 bases. CDR3 length: 13 residues. J was trimmed by 7 bases and V by 3 bases; bases with no gene match: 4. Germline values: CDR1 MDHEN, CDR2 SYDVKM. CDR3 bases: TGTGCCAGCAGTTTCCAGGGGGCGGGGACCCAGTACTTC. It codes for CASSFQGAGTQYF.

This clone has just one count. The rearrangement links TRBV6-1 to TRBJ2-3, with a weak D call TRBD1 (5 bases). The CDR3 has 16 residues. V was cut by 3 bases and J by 3 bases, with 16 bases left in between. Germline CDR1 MNHNS, CDR2 SASEGT. The DNA for the CDR3 is TGTGCCAGCAGTGAGGCTTCAGGGCTCGGAACAGATACGCAGTATTTT. This codes for CASSEASGLGTDTQYF.

The chain links TRBV5-4 to TRBJ2-1, with 7 bases lining up with TRBD1. The CDR3 is made up of 15 amino acids. V trimming: 4 bases; J trimming: 0 bases; junction bases outside the gene matches: 4. Germline V lookup: CDR1 SGHNT, CDR2 YYREEE (reference sequence). The CDR3 spells CASSTGQTSYNEQFF. The CDR3 DNA follows: TGTGCCAGCAGCACGGGACAGACCTCCTACAATGAGCAGTTCTTC.

The chain carries TRBV7-9 and TRBJ2-7; 7 bases align to TRBD1. With 2 bases clipped from V and 2 bases from J, the junction kept 9 bases outside the gene matches. Germline values: CDR1 SEHNR, CDR2 FQNEAQ (reference sequence). This CDR3 has 16 amino acids. CDR3 in DNA: TGTGCCAGCAGCTTAAGGACAGGTGAACCTACCTACGAGCAGTACTTC. This codes for CASSLRTGEPTYEQYF.

The chain recombines TRBV11-2 with TRBJ2-3; no firm D call. The CDR3 covers 13 residues. Trimming stripped 6 bases from V and 0 bases from J, with 7 bases between. Germline lookup yields CDR1 SGHAT and CDR2 FQNNGV. In nucleotides, the CDR3 is TGTGCCAGCAGTTACCCTAGCACAGATACGCAGTATTTT. It codes for CASSYPSTDTQYF.

The chain has TRBV5-6 and TRBJ2-5, with D perhaps given as TRBD1 or TRBD2 (6 bases each). The CDR3 covers 17 residues. Germline CDR1 and CDR2: SGHDT and YYEEEE. Trimming shortened V by 0 bases and J by 5 bases, and 20 bases separated the two germline ends. In nucleotides, the CDR3 is TGTGCCAGCAGCTTGGTTAGCGGACAGAGTATTTTGGAGACCCAGTACTTC. Translated: CASSLVSGQSILETQYF. The variable domain in full, completed from reference TRBV5-6 and TRBJ2-5, reads DAGVTQSPTHLIKTRGQQVTLRCSPKSGHDTVSWYQQALGQGPQFIFQYYEEEERQRGNFPDRFSGHQFPNYSSELNVNALLLGDSALYLCASSLVSGQSILETQYFGPGTRLLVL.